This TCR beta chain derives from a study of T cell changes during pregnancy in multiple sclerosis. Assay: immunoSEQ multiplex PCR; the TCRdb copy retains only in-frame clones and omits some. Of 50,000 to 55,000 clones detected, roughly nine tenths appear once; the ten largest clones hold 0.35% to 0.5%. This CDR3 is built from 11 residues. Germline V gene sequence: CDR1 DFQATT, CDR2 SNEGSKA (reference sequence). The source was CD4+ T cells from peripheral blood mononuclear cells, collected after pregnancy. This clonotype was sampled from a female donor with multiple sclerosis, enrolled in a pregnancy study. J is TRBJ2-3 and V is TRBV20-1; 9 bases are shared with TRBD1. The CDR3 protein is CSGQGPDTQYF. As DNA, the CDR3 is TGCAGCGGACAGGGGCCAGATACGCAGTATTTT.